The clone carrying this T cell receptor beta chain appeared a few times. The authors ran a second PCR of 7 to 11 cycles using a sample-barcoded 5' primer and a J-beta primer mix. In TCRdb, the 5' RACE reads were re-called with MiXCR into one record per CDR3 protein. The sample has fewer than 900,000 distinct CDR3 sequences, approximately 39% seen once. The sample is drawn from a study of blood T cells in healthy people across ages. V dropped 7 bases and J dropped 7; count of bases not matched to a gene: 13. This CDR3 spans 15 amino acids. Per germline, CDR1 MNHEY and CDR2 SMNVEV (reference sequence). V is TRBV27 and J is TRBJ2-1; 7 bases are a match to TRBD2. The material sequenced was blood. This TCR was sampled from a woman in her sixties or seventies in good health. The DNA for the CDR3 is TGTGCCAGCACAACGGCCGGACTAGACTGGAATGAGCAGTTCTTC. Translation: CASTTAGLDWNEQFF.